The T cell receptor (beta chain) under discussion was sequenced for a study of a mutant IDH1 vaccine in newly diagnosed glioma. Study at large: Vaccinations, eight in total, occurred in weeks 1, 3, 5, 7, 11, 15, 19, 23. Most patients had received both radiotherapy and temozolomide, the prior options being radiotherapy, temozolomide, or both.

Time point indicated: week 11, during vaccination. What each vaccine dose contained was 300 ug of mutant IDH1 20-mer peptide, accompanied by topical imiquimod. On this clone itself: The antigen is undetermined. No conserved phenylalanine or tryptophan is present at the end of the CDR3, so a read error is the likely explanation. No DNA is shown, since the ends of the CDR3 on it are uncertain; the CDR3 is the one TCRdb lists.

The CDR3 length is 13 residues, termini included. The protocol was immunoSEQ multiplex PCR, while the TCRdb copy is restricted to in-frame clones and leaves out a portion. The data hold tens of thousands of clones, with 84% observed a single time. General study findings and limits: The occurrence of vaccine-induced immune responses was seen in 90% to 95% of patients.

The receptor's source is a man aged 40-49 years with glioma. The source was PBMCs, collected from a glioma patient whose treatment included an IDH1 peptide vaccine. The rearrangement links TRBV21-1 to TRBJ2-7; the table's D call of TRBD2 was not tested on the DNA. TRBV21-1 is a pseudogene. The CDR3 here is CASSPKAHGLADL.